This note documents a single T cell receptor beta chain sequence. The source of the sample is a study of glioma-infiltrating T cells after dendritic cell vaccination. Assay: immunoSEQ multiplex PCR; the TCRdb copy retains only in-frame clones and omits some. The repertoire holds roughly 90,000 clones, with 65% to 90% as singletons. Fresh-frozen tumor tissue and more than two years of survival data were available for all. This CDR3 is built from 15 residues. The V gene's germline CDR1 is SGHTS and CDR2 YDEGEE. V was pared by 7 bases and J by 3 bases, with 20 bases between. This material consisted of blood, taken before dendritic cell vaccination. The sequence was collected from a human donor with glioblastoma. The chain couples TRBV5-8 to TRBJ2-7; maybe TRBD2 (6 bases). In DNA, the CDR3 is TGTGCCAGCCCCGTGGACTGGGGACTCCTCTACGAGCAGTACTTC. It encodes CASPVDWGLLYEQYF. The variable domain in full, with the rest retrieved from reference TRBV5-8 and TRBJ2-7, is EAGVTQSPTHLIKTRGQQATLRCSPISGHTSVYWYQQALGLGLQFLLWYDEGEERNRGNFPPRFSGRQFPNYSSELNVNALELEDSALYLCASPVDWGLLYEQYFGPGTRLTVT.